Shown below are 11 T cell receptor beta chains from a single sample sequenced in a study of neurological immune-mediated disorders. TCRdb reprocessed the 5' RACE reads via MiXCR and lists one record per CDR3 protein. Altogether tens of thousands of distinct CDR3 sequences are present, approximately 17% being singletons, with the ten largest covering roughly 14%. Sequenced sample: PBMCs. All receptors derive from a woman between 35 and 50 years old in good health.

The genes are TRBV5-1 and TRBJ1-4, with D possibly TRBD1 on 6 matching bases. This CDR3 is built from 16 residues. Germline lookup yields CDR1 SGHRS and CDR2 YFSETQ. V dropped 2 bases and J dropped 8 bases, with 19 bases sitting between them. CDR3 amino acids: CASSFGQPGLLEKLFF. The CDR3 nucleotides are TGCGCCAGCAGCTTCGGACAGCCCGGACTCTTAGAAAAACTGTTTTTT.

This clonotype was recorded at least ten times. The CDR3 reads CASGLAGKKETQYF. In nucleotides, the CDR3 is TGTGCCAGTGGACTAGCGGGGAAGAAAGAGACCCAGTACTTC. V and J are TRBV6-2 or TRBV6-3 and TRBJ2-5; TRBD2 matches at 12 bases. Trimming cost V 9 bases and J 3 bases; bases outside gene matches: 5. Per germline, CDR1 MNHEY and CDR2 SVGEGT. CDR3 length equals 14 residues.

This clonotype was recorded at least ten times. The V call is TRBV10-3, the J call TRBJ2-7; 10 bases are a match to TRBD1. The CDR3 consists of 17 residues. Per germline, CDR1 ENHRY and CDR2 SYGVKD. J was trimmed by 4 bases and V by 3 bases; bases with no gene match: 12. DNA of the CDR3: TGTGCCATCAGTGACTCCCGGGACAGGGGACTCACTTACGAGCAGTACGTC. It codes for CAISDSRDRGLTYEQYV.

This clonotype was recorded many times. CDR3 amino acids: CASSSSGGAGEQYF. The CDR3 DNA sequence: TGTGCCAGCAGTTCGAGCGGGGGGGCCGGCGAGCAGTACTTC. The rearrangement uses TRBV12-3 or TRBV12-4 and TRBJ2-7; the match to TRBD2 covers 10 bases. The CDR3 contains 14 residues. V gave up 4 bases and J gave up 6 bases; unmatched junction bases: 6.

This clonotype appeared many times. J is TRBJ2-7 and V is TRBV27; 10 bases are shared with TRBD2. The length of the CDR3 is 14 residues. The V segment lost 5 bases and the J segment 6 bases; nucleotides outside the gene matches: 7. Germline values: CDR1 MNHEY, CDR2 SMNVEV (reference sequence). Written as DNA, the CDR3 is TGTGCCAGCAGTATGAGCGGGGGGGCCCCCGAGCAGTACTTC. Amino acid sequence: CASSMSGGAPEQYF.

Many counts were recorded for this clonotype. The rearrangement links TRBV7-8 to TRBJ1-1, with a tentative D call TRBD1 (6 bases). Germline V gene data show CDR1 as SGHVS and CDR2 as FQNEAQ. The CDR3 spans 16 residues. Trimming cost V 5 bases and J 0 bases, with 16 bases left between them. Written as DNA, the CDR3 is TGTGCCAGCAGCCCTAGGGGGGTGGGCATGAACACTGAAGCTTTCTTT. This translates into CASSPRGVGMNTEAFF.

Of note for this clonotype: Being one base from a much bigger clone, this may be a read error. The chain uses TRBV20-1 and TRBJ1-4; D gene unclear. The CDR3 runs 15 residues. Trimming removed 1 base at V and 8 bases at J, with 17 bases between. Germline loops: CDR1 DFQATT, CDR2 SNEGSKA (reference sequence). CDR3 sequence: CSARASADGREKLFF. As DNA, the CDR3 is TGCAGTGCTAGAGCCTCGGCGGACGGGCGGGAAAAACTGTTTTTT.

This clonotype has a handful of counts. The chain uses TRBV12-3 or TRBV12-4 and TRBJ1-6, with 8 bases fitting TRBD1. The CDR3 is 14 amino acids. With 5 bases clipped from V and 9 bases from J, the junction kept 6 bases outside the gene matches. The CDR3 coding sequence is TGTGCCAGCAGTACGACAGGGGAGACTTCACCCCTCCACTTT. This sequence encodes CASSTTGETSPLHF.

This clonotype has ten or more counts. The chain uses TRBV7-2 and TRBJ2-6; 9 bases map to TRBD1. The CDR3 is 17 amino acids. Trimming took 5 bases from V and 3 from J; bases not matched to a gene: 8. Germline loops: CDR1 SGHTA, CDR2 FQGNSA. DNA for the CDR3: TGTGCCAGCAGCGTGGGACAGGGAAGAGGTGGGGCCAACGTCCTGACTTTC. Translating it yields CASSVGQGRGGANVLTF.

This clonotype was counted at least ten times. This chain uses TRBV5-1 with TRBJ2-2; no clear D. This CDR3 is built from 16 residues. V lost 0 bases to trimming and J lost 0 bases, with 9 bases between them. Germline V gene lookup returns CDR1 SGHRS and CDR2 YFSETQ. The CDR3 protein is CASSLDFAPNTGELFF. The CDR3 DNA reads as TGCGCCAGCAGCTTGGATTTCGCCCCGAACACCGGGGAGCTGTTTTTT. Looking up the rest from reference TRBV5-1 and TRBJ2-2 gives the full variable domain: KAGVTQTPRYLIKTRGQQVTLSCSPISGHRSVSWYQQTPGQGLQFLFEYFSETQRNKGNFPGRFSGRQFSNSRSEMNVSTLELGDSALYLCASSLDFAPNTGELFFGEGSRLTVL.

In this sample, this clonotype turned up many times. This rearrangement joins TRBV12-3 or TRBV12-4 to TRBJ2-2; TRBD1 agrees at 7 bases. CDR3 size: 13 residues. With 7 bases clipped from V and 6 bases from J, the junction kept 5 bases outside the gene matches. CDR3 sequence reads: CASTLDRAGELFF. The CDR3, as DNA: TGTGCCAGCACCTTAGACAGGGCCGGGGAGCTGTTTTTT.